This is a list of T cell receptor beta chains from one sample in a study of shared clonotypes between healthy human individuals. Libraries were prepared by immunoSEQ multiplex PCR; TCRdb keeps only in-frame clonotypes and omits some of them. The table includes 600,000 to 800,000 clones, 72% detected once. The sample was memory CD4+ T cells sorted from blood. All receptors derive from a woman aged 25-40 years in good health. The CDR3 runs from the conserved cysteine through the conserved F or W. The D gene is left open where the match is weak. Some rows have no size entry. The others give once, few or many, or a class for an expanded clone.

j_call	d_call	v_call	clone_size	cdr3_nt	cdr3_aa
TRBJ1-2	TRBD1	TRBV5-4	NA	TGTGCCAGCAGCTCGAAAAGGACCGGACAGGCCCTCTATGGCTACACCTTC	CASSSKRTGQALYGYTF
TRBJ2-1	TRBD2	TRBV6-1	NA	TGTGCCAGCAGTGGGTGGACTAGCGGGCTTTACAATGAGCAGTTCTTC	CASSGWTSGLYNEQFF
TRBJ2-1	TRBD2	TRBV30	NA	TGTGCCTGGAGCCACCTCGGGACTAGCGGGAGGGCCGCTTACAATGAGCAGTTCTTC	CAWSHLGTSGRAAYNEQFF
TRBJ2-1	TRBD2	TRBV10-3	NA	TGTGCCATCAGGAAGACTAGCGGGAGATCAGACGAGCAGTTCTTC	CAIRKTSGRSDEQFF
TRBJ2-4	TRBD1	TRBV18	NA	TGTGCCAGCTCACCAGGGACAGGGCGAGACATTCAGTACTTC	CASSPGTGRDIQYF
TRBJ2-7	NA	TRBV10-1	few	TGCGCCAGCAGTGACGCAGGACCCACGGACGAGCAGTACTTC	CASSDAGPTDEQYF
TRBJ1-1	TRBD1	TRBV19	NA	TGTGCCGCCGGGACAGGGGGCTCAGCTTTCTTT	CAAGTGGSAFF
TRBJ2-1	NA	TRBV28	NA	TGTGCCAGCAGTAGGAGACAGGGGATAGCTAGCGGGAAATCCAATGAGCAGTTCTTC	CASSRRQGIASGKSNEQFF
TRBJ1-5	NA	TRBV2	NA	TGTGCCAGCAGTGGAACAGACGGGGTCTTAACCCAGCATTTT	CASSGTDGVLTQHF
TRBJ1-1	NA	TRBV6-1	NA	TGTGCCAGTAAGAAAATAGAGAACACTGAAGCTTTCTTT	CASKKIENTEAFF
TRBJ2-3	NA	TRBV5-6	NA	TGTGCCAGCAGCTTCTCTCAGCAGGGGATCACAGATACGCAGTATTTT	CASSFSQQGITDTQYF
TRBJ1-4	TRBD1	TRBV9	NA	TGTGCCAGCAGCGTCCAGGGGGCGGCGGGTGAAAAACTGTTTTTT	CASSVQGAAGEKLFF
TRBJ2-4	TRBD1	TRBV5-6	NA	TGTGCCAGCAGCTGGGACAGGGAGACTAGCATTCAGTACTTC	CASSWDRETSIQYF
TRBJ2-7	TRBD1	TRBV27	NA	TGTGCCAGCAGTTACCGGACAGGCGTCAGGTACGAGCAGTACTTC	CASSYRTGVRYEQYF
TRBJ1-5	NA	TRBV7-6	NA	TGTGCCAGCAGCCCCGGGGGGAGTCTTAGCAATCAGCCCCAGCATTTT	CASSPGGSLSNQPQHF
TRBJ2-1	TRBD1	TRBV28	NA	TGTGCCAGCAGTACTGGGACAGGGCCCTACAATGAGCAGTTCTTC	CASSTGTGPYNEQFF
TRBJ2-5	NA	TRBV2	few	TGTGCCAGCAGTGAAGGGTTGGTACCCCAAGAGACCCAGTACTTC	CASSEGLVPQETQYF
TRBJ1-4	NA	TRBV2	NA	TGTGCCAGCAGGCCGGGCCACGCGGATGAAAAACTGTTTTTT	CASRPGHADEKLFF
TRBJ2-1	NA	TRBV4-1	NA	TGCGCCAGCAGCCAAGTAGTGGGATCCTACAATGAGCAGTTCTTC	CASSQVVGSYNEQFF
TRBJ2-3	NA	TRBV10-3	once	TGTGCCATCAGGCGCACAGATACGCAGTATTTT	CAIRRTDTQYF
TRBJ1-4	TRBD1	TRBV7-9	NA	TGTGCCAGCAGCTTAGACCCGGGACAGGGCCATGAAAAACTGTTTTTT	CASSLDPGQGHEKLFF
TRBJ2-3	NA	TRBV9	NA	TGTGCCAGCAGCGTAGAGTGGTGGGCTGGCACAGATACGCAGTATTTT	CASSVEWWAGTDTQYF
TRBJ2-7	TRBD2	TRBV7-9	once	TGTGCCAGCAGCGACACGGGACTAGTCATGAACGAGCAGTACTTC	CASSDTGLVMNEQYF
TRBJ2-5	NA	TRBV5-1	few	TGCGCCAGCAGCTTGCAGGCAGAAGAGACCCAGTACTTC	CASSLQAEETQYF
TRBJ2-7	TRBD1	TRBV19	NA	TGTGCCAGTAGTAGGACAGGGGACCCCTACGAGCAGTACTTC	CASSRTGDPYEQYF
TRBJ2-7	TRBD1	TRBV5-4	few	TGTGCCAGCAGCTTGGGACGGACAGGGGACTACGAGCAGTACTTC	CASSLGRTGDYEQYF
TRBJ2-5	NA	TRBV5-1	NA	TGCGCCAGCAGCTCGACAGAACTGGAGACCCAGTACTTC	CASSSTELETQYF
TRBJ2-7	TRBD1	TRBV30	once	TGTGCCTGGAGGCCCGGGACAGAGCCCTACGAGCAGTACTTC	CAWRPGTEPYEQYF
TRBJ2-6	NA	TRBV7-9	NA	TGTGCCAGCAGCTTAGTGGGAGGAGACTCTGGGGCCAACGTCCTGACTTTC	CASSLVGGDSGANVLTF
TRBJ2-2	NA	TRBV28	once	TGTGCCAGCAGTAAATCGTCGAACACCGGGGAGCTGTTTTTT	CASSKSSNTGELFF
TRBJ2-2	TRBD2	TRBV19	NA	TGTGCCAGTAGTCGCCGACTAGCCGCGAACACCGGGGAGCTGTTTTTT	CASSRRLAANTGELFF
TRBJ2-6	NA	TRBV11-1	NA	TGTGCCAGTTCCCTTGGCAGGGCCAACGTCCTGACTTTC	CASSLGRANVLTF
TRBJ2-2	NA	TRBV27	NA	TGTGCCAGCAGTCCACTAGTTCGGATAAACACCGGGGAGCTGTTTTTT	CASSPLVRINTGELFF
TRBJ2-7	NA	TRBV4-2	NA	TGTGCCAGCAGCCAAGACTCCCAGACAGCTACCTACGAGCAGTACTTC	CASSQDSQTATYEQYF
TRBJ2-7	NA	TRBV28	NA	TGTGCCAGCAGGCGCCCAACAGGCTACGAGCAGTACTTC	CASRRPTGYEQYF
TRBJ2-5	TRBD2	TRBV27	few	TGTGCCAGCAAGGGACTAGCGGCCGCCCAAGAGACCCAGTACTTC	CASKGLAAAQETQYF
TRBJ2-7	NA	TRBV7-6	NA	TGTGCCAGCTCCGAAGGGACTGATTCCTACGAGCAGTACTTC	CASSEGTDSYEQYF
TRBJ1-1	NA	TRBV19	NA	TGTGCCAGTAGTCCTCCTCGGGGGACTGAAGCTTTCTTT	CASSPPRGTEAFF
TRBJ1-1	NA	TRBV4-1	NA	TGCGCCAGCAGCCAAGTCGACTCGACAGGCAACACTGAAGCTTTCTTT	CASSQVDSTGNTEAFF
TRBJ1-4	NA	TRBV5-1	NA	TGCGCCAGCACACGGGGGGCAACTAATGAAAAACTGTTTTTT	CASTRGATNEKLFF
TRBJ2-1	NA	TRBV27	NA	TGTGCCAGCAGTTTTTTTGGGTTCGGGAATGAGCAGTTCTTC	CASSFFGFGNEQFF
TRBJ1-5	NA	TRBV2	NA	TGTGCCAGCCTCGGCGGCCCAAATCAGCCCCAGCATTTT	CASLGGPNQPQHF
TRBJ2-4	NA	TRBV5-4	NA	TGTGCCAGCAGCTTCGGCTATCTGGGCATTCAGTACTTC	CASSFGYLGIQYF
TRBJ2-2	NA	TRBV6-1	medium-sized	TGTGCCAGCAGTGGGGGGTCGACTGGCGGGACCGGGGAGCTGTTTTTT	CASSGGSTGGTGELFF
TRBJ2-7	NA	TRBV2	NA	TGTGCCGTTCAAGGCGCCTACGAGCAGTACTTC	CAVQGAYEQYF
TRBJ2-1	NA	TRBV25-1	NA	TGTGCCAGCAGTGAATCGGGCAGGGAGGAGTTCTTC	CASSESGREEFF
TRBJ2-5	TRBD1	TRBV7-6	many	TGTGCCAGCAGCTTAAGTGGACAGGGGTTCTCAGAGACCCAGTACTTC	CASSLSGQGFSETQYF
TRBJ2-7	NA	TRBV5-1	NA	TGCGCCAGCAGCTCGCGGGCAGGCTACGAGCAGTACTTC	CASSSRAGYEQYF
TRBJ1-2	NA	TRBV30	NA	TGTGCCTGGAGCGCTTCGACTTTTGAGACTTCTTTTAACTATGGCTACACCTTC	CAWSASTFETSFNYGYTF